A selection of T cell receptor beta chains follows, all from one sample in a study of blood T cells in healthy people across ages. TCRdb analysed the 5' RACE reads with MiXCR anew, one entry per CDR3 protein. The sample carries around 690,000 distinct CDR3 sequences, about 53% recorded once. Material for sequencing was blood. These receptors originate from a man aged 55 to 70 in good health. Each CDR3 is given with its conserved first and last residue. A D gene is named only where the DNA matches it firmly. Expanded clones are given a class, and other clones once, few, many or no size at all.

j_gene: TRBJ2-7
d_gene: .
v_gene: TRBV29-1
abundance: many
CDR3aa: CSVEGTYEQYF
CDR3nt: TGCAGCGTTGAAGGGACCTACGAGCAGTACTTC

j_gene: TRBJ2-7
d_gene: .
v_gene: TRBV18
abundance: .
CDR3aa: CASSPPAGASEQYF
CDR3nt: TGTGCCAGCTCCCCTCCGGCAGGGGCGTCCGAGCAGTACTTC

j_gene: TRBJ2-1
d_gene: .
v_gene: TRBV20-1
abundance: few
CDR3aa: CSASNAGTDYNEQFF
CDR3nt: TGCAGTGCTAGTAACGCCGGGACGGATTACAATGAGCAGTTCTTC

j_gene: TRBJ2-5
d_gene: .
v_gene: TRBV6-5
abundance: .
CDR3aa: CASRLDFQETQYF
CDR3nt: TGTGCCAGCAGACTGGACTTTCAAGAGACCCAGTACTTC

j_gene: TRBJ2-3
d_gene: TRBD2
v_gene: TRBV7-6
abundance: .
CDR3aa: CASSLGAGITRDTQYF
CDR3nt: TGTGCCAGCAGCTTAGGAGCGGGGATTACGAGGGATACGCAGTATTTT

j_gene: TRBJ1-4
d_gene: .
v_gene: TRBV4-1
abundance: few
CDR3aa: CASSRGPINEKLFF
CDR3nt: TGCGCCAGCAGCCGGGGACCGATTAATGAAAAACTGTTTTTT

j_gene: TRBJ1-6
d_gene: TRBD1
v_gene: TRBV20-1
abundance: .
CDR3aa: CSANQGQENSPLHF
CDR3nt: TGCAGTGCTAACCAGGGACAGGAAAATTCACCCCTCCACTTT

j_gene: TRBJ1-2
d_gene: .
v_gene: TRBV12-3/TRBV12-4
abundance: few
CDR3aa: CASRRTENYGYTF
CDR3nt: TGTGCCAGCAGGCGGACCGAGAACTATGGCTACACCTTC

j_gene: TRBJ2-4
d_gene: .
v_gene: TRBV5-1
abundance: .
CDR3aa: CASSQGGDPKIQYF
CDR3nt: TGCGCCAGCAGCCAGGGGGGGGACCCAAAAATTCAGTACTTC

j_gene: TRBJ1-4
d_gene: .
v_gene: TRBV6-5
abundance: .
CDR3aa: CASSYEFRVGEKLFF
CDR3nt: TGTGCCAGCAGTTACGAGTTCAGGGTTGGGGAAAAACTGTTTTTT

j_gene: TRBJ2-7
d_gene: .
v_gene: TRBV5-1
abundance: few
CDR3aa: CASSPTAGVGEQYF
CDR3nt: TGCGCCAGCAGCCCAACGGCAGGGGTCGGCGAGCAGTACTTC

j_gene: TRBJ2-2
d_gene: TRBD2
v_gene: TRBV19
abundance: .
CDR3aa: CASSTTSGINGELFF
CDR3nt: TGTGCCAGTAGTACGACTAGCGGGATTAACGGGGAGCTGTTTTTT

j_gene: TRBJ1-5
d_gene: TRBD1
v_gene: TRBV20-1
abundance: .
CDR3aa: CSAARDRDYQPQHF
CDR3nt: TGCAGTGCAGCCCGGGACAGGGATTATCAGCCCCAGCATTTT

j_gene: TRBJ2-1
d_gene: .
v_gene: TRBV2
abundance: many
CDR3aa: CASRRGVSYNEQFF
CDR3nt: TGTGCCAGCAGAAGAGGGGTCTCCTACAATGAGCAGTTCTTC

j_gene: TRBJ2-5
d_gene: TRBD1
v_gene: TRBV5-1
abundance: .
CDR3aa: CASSRDRGPETQYF
CDR3nt: TGCGCCAGCAGCCGGGACAGGGGGCCGGAGACCCAGTACTTC

j_gene: TRBJ2-1
d_gene: .
v_gene: TRBV20-1
abundance: .
CDR3aa: CSASRPNHNEQFF
CDR3nt: TGCAGTGCTAGCCGTCCTAACCACAATGAGCAGTTCTTC

j_gene: TRBJ2-3
d_gene: .
v_gene: TRBV12-3/TRBV12-4
abundance: .
CDR3aa: CASSSYQLQYF
CDR3nt: TGTGCCAGCAGTTCGTACCAATTGCAGTATTTT

j_gene: TRBJ1-2
d_gene: .
v_gene: TRBV20-1
abundance: .
CDR3aa: CSARGRMGRDGYTF
CDR3nt: TGCAGTGCTAGAGGTCGAATGGGGCGGGATGGCTACACCTTC

j_gene: TRBJ2-6
d_gene: .
v_gene: TRBV5-1
abundance: few
CDR3aa: CASSLAGDSGANVLTF
CDR3nt: TGCGCCAGCAGCTTGGCAGGAGACTCTGGGGCCAACGTCCTGACTTTC